The TCR beta chain described here comes from a study of response to subunit inactivated influenza vaccine. Study-level findings and limits: Few additional T cells are recruited per seasonal influenza vaccination, authors suggested.

The CDR3 loop spans 15 amino acids. V dropped 8 bases and J dropped 10 bases, with 26 bases sitting between them. There are a few counts of this clonotype. Its antigen is as yet unknown. TCRdb ran MiXCR on the RT-PCR reads and lists one entry per CDR3 protein. This sample has 590,000 or so distinct CDR3 sequences, with roughly 15% found just once. The chain carries TRBV12-3 or TRBV12-4 and TRBJ1-2; possibly TRBD1 for D (6 bases). This material consisted of PBMCs from blood, taken around 14 days before vaccination. The origin of this receptor is a man between 50 and 59 years old who received an inactivated influenza vaccine. The CDR3: CASGRDTSAGYDYTF. CDR3 sequence (DNA): TGTGCCAGCGGCCGGGACACCTCGGCGGGCTACGACTACACCTTC.